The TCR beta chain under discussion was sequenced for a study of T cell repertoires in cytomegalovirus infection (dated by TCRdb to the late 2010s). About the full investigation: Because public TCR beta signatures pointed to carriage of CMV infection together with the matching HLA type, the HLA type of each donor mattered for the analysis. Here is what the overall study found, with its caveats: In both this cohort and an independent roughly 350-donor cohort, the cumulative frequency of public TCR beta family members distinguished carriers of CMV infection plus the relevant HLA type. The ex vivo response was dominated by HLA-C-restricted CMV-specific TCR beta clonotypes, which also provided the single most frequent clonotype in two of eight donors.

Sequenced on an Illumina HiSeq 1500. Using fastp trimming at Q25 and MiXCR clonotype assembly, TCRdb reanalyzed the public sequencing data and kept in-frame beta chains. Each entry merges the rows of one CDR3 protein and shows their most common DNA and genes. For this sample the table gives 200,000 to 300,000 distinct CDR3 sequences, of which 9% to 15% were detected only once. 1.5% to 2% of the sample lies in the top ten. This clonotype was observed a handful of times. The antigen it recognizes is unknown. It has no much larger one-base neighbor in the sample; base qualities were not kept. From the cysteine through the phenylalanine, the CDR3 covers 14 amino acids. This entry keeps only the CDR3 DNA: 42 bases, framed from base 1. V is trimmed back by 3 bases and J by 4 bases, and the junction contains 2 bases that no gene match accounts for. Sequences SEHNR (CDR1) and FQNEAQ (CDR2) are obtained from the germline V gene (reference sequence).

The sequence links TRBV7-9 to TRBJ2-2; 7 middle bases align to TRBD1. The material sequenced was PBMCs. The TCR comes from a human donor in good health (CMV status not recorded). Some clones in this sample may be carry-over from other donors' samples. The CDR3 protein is CASSFNRGTGELFF. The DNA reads TGTGCCAGCAGCTTTAACAGGGGCACCGGGGAGCTGTTTTTT.